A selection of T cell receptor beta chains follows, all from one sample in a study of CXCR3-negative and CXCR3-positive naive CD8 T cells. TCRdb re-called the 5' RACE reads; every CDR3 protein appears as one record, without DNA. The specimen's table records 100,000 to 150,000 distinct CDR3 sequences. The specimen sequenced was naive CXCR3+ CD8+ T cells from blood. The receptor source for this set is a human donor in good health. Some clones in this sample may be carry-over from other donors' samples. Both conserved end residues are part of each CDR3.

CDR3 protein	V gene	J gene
CASSQAPGTGNGYTF	TRBV4-1	TRBJ1-2
CASSRRTAEETQYF	TRBV7-9	TRBJ2-5
CASSWGRGPTEQFF	TRBV5-6	TRBJ2-1
CSATMGAWDSSYEQYF	TRBV20-1	TRBJ2-7
CSVVEGAGFNAEAFF	TRBV29-1	TRBJ1-1
CASSYATDGRTEAFF	TRBV6-5	TRBJ1-1
CASSYMVASYNEQFF	TRBV6-6	TRBJ2-1
CANTGEGNTEAFF	TRBV7-9	TRBJ1-1
CASSLLAGGSTDTQYF	TRBV28	TRBJ2-3
CASRGTGTEAFF	TRBV11-3	TRBJ1-1
CASSSDRGVGNQPQHF	TRBV6-6	TRBJ1-5
CASSWVAEQETQYF	TRBV7-2	TRBJ2-5
CASSFWYTGEVKNMAGELFF	TRBV28	TRBJ2-2
CASSFRTRRDFTYEQYF	TRBV28	TRBJ2-7
CASSLEDSNQPQHF	TRBV19	TRBJ1-5
CASSPGQTQSRYGYTF	TRBV6-6	TRBJ1-2
CSAAWVRSPYEQYF	TRBV29-1	TRBJ2-7
CATSDLTGGTDTQYF	TRBV24-1	TRBJ2-3
CASSPQPGGLQETQYF	TRBV28	TRBJ2-5
CSVERGVDYNEQFF	TRBV29-1	TRBJ2-1
CSVQIAGLYEQYF	TRBV29-1	TRBJ2-7
CASSPTRATVYNEQFF	TRBV19	TRBJ2-1
CASSVGGGTAYEQYF	TRBV9	TRBJ2-7
CASNLGQANYEQYF	TRBV28	TRBJ2-7
CASSFSGVGNQPQHF	TRBV28	TRBJ1-5
CASSDQQDALGNEQFF	TRBV28	TRBJ2-1
CASSSEPHQPQHF	TRBV6-4	TRBJ1-5
CASSPGQAYEQYF	TRBV19	TRBJ2-7
CASSYLDHEQYF	TRBV6-2/TRBV6-3	TRBJ2-7
CASSTATTTLETQYF	TRBV7-7	TRBJ2-5
CASIWAGILGTEAFF	TRBV7-9	TRBJ1-1
CASSYGLGDSYEQYF	TRBV6-5	TRBJ2-7
CASSSGGSSYEQYF	TRBV19	TRBJ2-7
CSIISYEKLVSYTF	TRBV29-1	TRBJ1-2
CASSVLAGEGTQYF	TRBV7-9	TRBJ2-3
CASRDLLADSTDTQYF	TRBV6-5	TRBJ2-3
CSVDFENAGELFF	TRBV29-1	TRBJ2-2
CAISELGTGTNQPQHF	TRBV10-3	TRBJ1-5
CSATGLAYEQYF	TRBV20-1	TRBJ2-7
CASSLEGGPGEQYF	TRBV5-1	TRBJ2-7
CASSLSGGTFVNTEAFF	TRBV7-8	TRBJ1-1
CASSPGTLDNEQFF	TRBV11-2	TRBJ2-1
CASSSSGGLSYNEQFF	TRBV28	TRBJ2-1
CASSPFPGVYEQYF	TRBV7-2	TRBJ2-7
CSVDDGAYEQYF	TRBV29-1	TRBJ2-7
CASSTSGNGYTF	TRBV5-1	TRBJ1-2
CASSPLGDRGADEAFF	TRBV4-1	TRBJ1-1
CASSNQVRRSANTGELFF	TRBV27	TRBJ2-2
CASTPLSSYEQYF	TRBV2	TRBJ2-7
CASSYSRDRAANQPQHF	TRBV6-6	TRBJ1-5
CASTITGAYYGYTF	TRBV7-9	TRBJ1-2
CSMTGTSGFTDTQYF	TRBV29-1	TRBJ2-3
CAGRWLLNNEQFF	TRBV27	TRBJ2-1
CASSWTSGTDTQYF	TRBV7-3	TRBJ2-3
CAISESSRDPMGMDTQYF	TRBV10-3	TRBJ2-3
CSAREGSTYEQYF	TRBV20-1	TRBJ2-7
CASSKTPLQGNLETGELFF	TRBV4-2	TRBJ2-2